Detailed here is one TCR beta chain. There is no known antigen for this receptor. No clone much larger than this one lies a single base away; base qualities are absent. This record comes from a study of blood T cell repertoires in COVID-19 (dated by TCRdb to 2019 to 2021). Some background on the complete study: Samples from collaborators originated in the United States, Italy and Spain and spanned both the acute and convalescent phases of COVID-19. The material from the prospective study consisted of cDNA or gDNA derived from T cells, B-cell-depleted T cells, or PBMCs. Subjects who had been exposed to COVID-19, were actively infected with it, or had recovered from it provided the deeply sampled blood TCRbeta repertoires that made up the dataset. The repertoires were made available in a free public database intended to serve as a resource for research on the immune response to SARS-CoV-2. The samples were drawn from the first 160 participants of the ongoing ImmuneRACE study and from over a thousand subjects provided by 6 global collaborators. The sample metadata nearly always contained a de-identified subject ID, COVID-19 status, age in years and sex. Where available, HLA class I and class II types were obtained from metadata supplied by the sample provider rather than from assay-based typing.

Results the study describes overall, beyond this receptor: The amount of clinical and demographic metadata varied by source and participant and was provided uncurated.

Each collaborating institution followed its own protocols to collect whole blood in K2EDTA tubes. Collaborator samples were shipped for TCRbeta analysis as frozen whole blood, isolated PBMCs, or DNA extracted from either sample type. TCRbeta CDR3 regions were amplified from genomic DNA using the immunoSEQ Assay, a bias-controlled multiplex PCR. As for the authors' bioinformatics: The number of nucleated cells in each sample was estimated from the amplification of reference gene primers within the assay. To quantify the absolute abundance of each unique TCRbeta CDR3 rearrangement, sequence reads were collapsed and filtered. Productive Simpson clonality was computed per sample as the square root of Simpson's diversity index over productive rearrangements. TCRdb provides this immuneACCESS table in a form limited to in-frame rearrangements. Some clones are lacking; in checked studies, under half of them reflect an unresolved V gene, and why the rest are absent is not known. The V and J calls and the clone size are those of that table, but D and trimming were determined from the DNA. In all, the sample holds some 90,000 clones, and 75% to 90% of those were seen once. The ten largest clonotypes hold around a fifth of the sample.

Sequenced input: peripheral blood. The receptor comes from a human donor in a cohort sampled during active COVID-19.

The DNA reads as follows: TGTGCCAGCAGCCTGTTGCAGGAATCACCCCTCCACTTT. It is translated as CASSLLQESPLHF. Rearrangement joined TRBV7-8 to TRBJ1-6, with an unclear D gene assignment. The germline V gene encodes CDR1 SGHVS and CDR2 FQNEAQ. V loses 5 bases, J loses 10 bases, and the germline ends lie 12 bases apart. The CDR3 contains 13 residues, cysteine and phenylalanine counted. Only CDR3 DNA remains: 39 bases, in frame from the first base. The CDR3 plus the reference TRBV7-8 and TRBJ1-6 genes for the other parts give the full variable domain: GAGVSQSPRYKVAKRGQDVALRCDPISGHVSLFWYQQALGQGPEFLTYFQNEAQLDKSGLPSDRFFAERPEGSVSTLKIQRTQQEDSAVYLCASSLLQESPLHFGNGTRLTVT.